These 28 T cell receptor beta chains were sequenced from one sample in a study of immune evolution from preneoplasia to lung adenocarcinoma. The table came from immunoSEQ multiplex PCR; TCRdb's copy has only in-frame clones and leaves some out. The table lists around 16,000 clones, approximately 86% of them singletons, with 2.5% to 3% in the top ten. Material: FFPE invasive lung adenocarcinoma tissue. These receptors were taken from a person aged 70 to 79 with invasive lung adenocarcinoma.

Note on this clone: Its ends do not fully match the called genes, so a read error is possible. The chain is built from TRBV7-8 and TRBJ2-7, with a weak D call TRBD1 (5 bases). The CDR3 is 14 residues long. Germline V lookup: CDR1 SGHVS, CDR2 FQNEAQ. CDR3 nucleotide sequence: TGTGCCAGCAGCACAAACGTAGGGGTCTACGAGCGGTACTTC. Translating gives CASSTNVGVYERYF. Full variable domain (outside the CDR3, taken from reference TRBV7-8 and TRBJ2-7): GAGVSQSPRYKVAKRGQDVALRCDPISGHVSLFWYQQALGQGPEFLTYFQNEAQLDKSGLPSDRFFAERPEGSVSTLKIQRTQQEDSAVYLCASSTNVGVYERYFGPGTRLTVT.

This clone occurred once. CDR3 loop: CASRKDRDSYEQYF. As DNA, the CDR3 is TGTGCCAGCAGGAAGGACAGGGACTCCTACGAGCAGTACTTC. The V and J genes are TRBV6-1 and TRBJ2-7, with TRBD1 matching 8 bases. The CDR3 consists of 14 residues. CDR1 is MNHNS and CDR2 is SASEGT in the germline V gene. Trimming removed 6 bases from V and 0 bases from J; junction bases left unmatched: 4.

This clone has only a few counts. The chain recombines TRBV6-4 with TRBJ2-2; D not certain. CDR3 length equals 14 residues. The germline V gene has CDR1 MRHNA and CDR2 SNTAGT. The ends were cut back, 3 bases at V and 2 bases at J, with 7 bases in the middle. The CDR3 sequence: CASSEWHNTGELFF. The CDR3 bases are TGTGCCAGCAGTGAGTGGCACAACACCGGGGAGCTGTTTTTT.

J is TRBJ1-5 and V is TRBV6-4; D is uncertain. From germline, CDR1 is MRHNA and CDR2 SNTAGT. This CDR3 comprises 13 residues. Trimming stripped 3 bases from V and 3 bases from J, with 6 bases between. The CDR3 reads CASSETLNQPQHF. The DNA of the CDR3 is TGTGCCAGCAGTGAAACACTCAATCAGCCCCAGCATTTT.

V usage is TRBV30 and J usage is TRBJ2-1; D is unclear. The CDR3 spans 13 residues. V lost 1 base and J lost 3, with 7 bases in between. Looked up from germline, CDR1 is GTSNPN and CDR2 is SVGIG (reference sequence). The CDR3 loop is CAWSGVDYNEQFF. In DNA form, the CDR3 reads TGTGCCTGGAGTGGTGTGGACTACAATGAGCAGTTCTTC.

This chain uses TRBV4-1 with TRBJ2-5; possibly TRBD1 for D (5 bases). Germline CDR1 MGHRA, CDR2 YSYEKL. V shed 5 bases and J shed 1 base, with 11 bases lying between them. CDR3 length equals 14 residues. The CDR3: CASSVTGGQETQYF. The CDR3 DNA sequence: TGCGCCAGCAGCGTTACAGGTGGCCAAGAGACCCAGTACTTC.

V and J are TRBV6-1 and TRBJ1-1, with D perhaps matching TRBD1 (5 bases). Trimming shortened V by 5 bases and J by 1 base, and 11 bases separated the two germline ends. CDR3 length: 14 residues. CDR1 and CDR2 (germline): MNHNS, SASEGT. CDR3 DNA: TGTGCCAGCAGTTCCCGACAGTCGAACACTGAAGCTTTCTTT. Encoded protein: CASSSRQSNTEAFF.

V usage is TRBV11-2 and J usage is TRBJ2-1, with D possibly matching TRBD2 (6 bases). This CDR3 spans 18 amino acids. The germline V gene has CDR1 SGHAT and CDR2 FQNNGV. Trimming removed 1 base from V and 4 bases from J, with 20 bases in between. The CDR3: CASSLGAAGRIIYNEQFF. The DNA for the CDR3 is TGTGCCAGCAGCTTAGGAGCGGCGGGACGGATCATTTACAATGAGCAGTTCTTC.

The V and J genes are TRBV28 and TRBJ2-3; 14 bases line up with TRBD2. The trim removed 4 bases at V and 10 bases at J, leaving 10 bases unmatched. This CDR3 is 16 amino acids long. Per germline, CDR1 MDHEN and CDR2 SYDVKM. The DNA of the CDR3 is TGTGCCAGCAGTTCGCTTGGGACTAGCGGGAGCAAGTCGCAGTATTTT. Protein sequence: CASSSLGTSGSKSQYF.

The chain carries TRBV4-1 and TRBJ2-3; 10 bases are shared with TRBD2. This CDR3 comprises 16 residues. CDR1 and CDR2 from the germline V gene are MGHRA and YSYEKL. The V and J ends lost 3 bases and 1 base, in that order; junction bases with no gene match: 4. The CDR3 bases are TGCGCCAGCAGCCATTACACTAGCGGGGGCACAGATACGCAGTATTTT. This gives the protein CASSHYTSGGTDTQYF.

With respect to this clone: An end of the junction differs from the germline gene, which may be a read error. The chain combines TRBV7-2 with TRBJ1-5; D uncertain. Germline V gene lookup returns CDR1 SGHTA and CDR2 FQGNSA. This CDR3 has 14 amino acids. The CDR3 here is CASTLGGSNQPQHF. The DNA for the CDR3 is TGTGCCAGCACCTTAGGAGGAAGCAATCAGCCCCAGCATTTT.

The gene calls are TRBV7-2 and TRBJ2-2; D gene unclear. The CDR3 contains 15 residues. The V gene lost 4 bases and the J gene lost 4 bases, with 13 bases spanning the gap. Looked up from germline, CDR1 is SGHTA and CDR2 is FQGNSA. This CDR3 reads CASSSGVRGTGELFF. The CDR3 nucleotides are TGTGCCAGCAGCTCTGGCGTACGAGGCACCGGGGAGCTGTTTTTT.

The chain combines TRBV18 with TRBJ1-2; weak D call: TRBD1 (6 bases). The length of the CDR3 is 15 residues. The V gene lost 2 bases and the J gene lost 6 bases, with 16 bases spanning the gap. From germline, CDR1 is KGHSH and CDR2 LQKENI. The CDR3 protein is CASSPIDRPGDGYTF. CDR3 in DNA: TGTGCCAGCTCACCAATTGACAGGCCGGGCGATGGCTACACCTTC.

This clone appeared a single time. The chain recombines TRBV28 with TRBJ1-1; 7 positions match TRBD1. Per the germline V gene, CDR1 is MDHEN and CDR2 is SYDVKM. The junction had 14 bases not matched to a gene; V was cut back by 6 bases and J by 7 bases. This CDR3 has 15 residues. The CDR3 sequence: CASRSPGQTADEAFF. CDR3 nucleotide sequence: TGTGCCAGCAGGTCACCGGGACAGACTGCAGATGAAGCTTTCTTT.

The V and J genes are TRBV29-1 and TRBJ1-1, with a weak D call TRBD1 (6 bases). CDR1 and CDR2 (germline): SQVTM, ANQGSEA. V was cut by 7 bases and J by 0 bases, with 9 bases left in between. The CDR3 totals 12 residues. CDR3 DNA: TGCAGCGGGGGACATCTGAACACTGAAGCTTTCTTT. It yields the protein CSGGHLNTEAFF.

V gene TRBV27 combines with J gene TRBJ1-4; tentative D call: TRBD1 (5 bases). Trimming took off 3 bases at V and 2 bases at J, with 7 bases between the two ends. CDR3 size: 14 residues. Germline values: CDR1 MNHEY, CDR2 SMNVEV (reference sequence). CDR3 region: CASSFRQTNEKLFF. The DNA for the CDR3 is TGTGCCAGCAGTTTTCGACAGACTAATGAAAAACTGTTTTTT.

This sequence joins TRBV10-2 and TRBJ2-5; possible D gene TRBD1, 5 bases. Per germline, CDR1 WSHSY and CDR2 SAAADI. CDR3 length: 14 residues. Trimming removed 3 bases at V and 5 bases at J, with 13 bases between. This chain's CDR3 is CASSDTQGWETQYF. CDR3 coding DNA: TGCGCCAGCAGTGATACCCAGGGTTGGGAGACCCAGTACTTC.

J is TRBJ2-3 and V is TRBV5-6; D is unclear. The V end lost 0 bases, the J end lost 3 bases, and 11 bases lay between the germline ends. In germline, CDR1 is SGHDT, CDR2 YYEEEE. The CDR3 runs to 15 residues. The CDR3 loop reads CASSLVEIWTDTQYF. CDR3 nucleotides: TGTGCCAGCAGCTTGGTAGAGATATGGACAGATACGCAGTATTTT.

The chain employs TRBV7-3 and TRBJ1-4; maybe TRBD1 (6 bases). Germline loops: CDR1 SGHTA, CDR2 FQGTGA. The CDR3 sequence is 16 residues long. V was pared by 5 bases and J by 4 bases, with 17 bases between. CDR3 coding DNA: TGTGCCAGCAGCACGTGCCTTGCAGGGGTTAATGAAAAACTGTTTTTT. Its protein is CASSTCLAGVNEKLFF.

A note on this clone: The junction departs from germline at one end; a sequencing error may be responsible. This chain links TRBV7-3 with TRBJ2-1; 11 positions agree with TRBD2. Per germline, CDR1 SGHTA and CDR2 FQGTGA. This CDR3 is 14 amino acids long. The CDR3 loop is CASSITSGSLEQFF. CDR3 DNA: TGTGCCAGCAGCATAACTAGCGGGAGCCTTGAGCAGTTCTTC. Supplemented by reference TRBV7-3 and TRBJ2-1, the full variable domain reads GAGVSQTPSNKVTEKGKYVELRCDPISGHTALYWYRQSLGQGPEFLIYFQGTGAADDSGLPNDRFFAVRPEGSVSTLKIQRTERGDSAVYLCASSITSGSLEQFFGPGTRLTVL.

The V and J genes are TRBV6-1 and TRBJ1-5; no definite D call. Germline CDR1 and CDR2: MNHNS and SASEGT. The CDR3 has 13 amino acids. Between the trimmed V and J ends, which lost 3 bases and 4 bases, there was a span of 7 bases. The DNA for the CDR3 is TGTGCCAGCAGTGATCAACAGAATCAGCCCCAGCATTTT. It codes for CASSDQQNQPQHF.

The rearrangement links TRBV5-1 to TRBJ2-5; 13 nucleotides match TRBD2. Trimming cost V 0 bases and J 4 bases; bases outside gene matches: 3. CDR1 SGHRS and CDR2 YFSETQ come from the germline V gene. The CDR3 length is 16 residues. CDR3 loop: CASSLAGTSGIETQYF. CDR3 nucleotide sequence: TGCGCCAGCAGCTTGGCCGGGACTAGCGGGATAGAGACCCAGTACTTC.

The rearrangement joins TRBV27 to TRBJ1-4; D is uncertain. The CDR3 has 13 amino acids. Trimming pared 5 bases from V and 12 bases from J, leaving 16 bases between. Germline lookup yields CDR1 MNHEY and CDR2 SMNVEV (reference sequence). In DNA, the CDR3 is TGTGCCAGCAGTCCCCGGCTCCCTTCGCAACTGTTTTTT. Amino acids: CASSPRLPSQLFF.

This clone was detected only a few times. The V and J genes are TRBV5-4 and TRBJ2-5, with 10 nucleotides matching TRBD1. The CDR3 sequence is 14 residues long. V dropped 7 bases and J dropped 5; count of bases not matched to a gene: 8. Germline CDR1 reads SGHNT; CDR2 reads YYREEE (reference sequence). The CDR3 DNA reads as TGTGCCAGCGGTACCGGGACAGGGGTCGAGACCCAGTACTTC. Its translation is CASGTGTGVETQYF.

The rearrangement joins TRBV10-3 to TRBJ2-1; D not resolved. This CDR3 spans 12 amino acids. Per the germline V gene, CDR1 is ENHRY and CDR2 is SYGVKD. V was trimmed by 3 bases and J by 9 bases, leaving 9 bases between them. This chain's CDR3 is CAISDDAAEQFF. CDR3 nucleotide sequence: TGTGCCATCAGTGATGACGCCGCTGAGCAGTTCTTC.

This chain links TRBV7-9 with TRBJ1-2; unclear D gene. Trimming shortened V by 4 bases and J by 6 bases, and 12 bases separated the two germline ends. This CDR3 has 13 amino acids. Per germline, CDR1 SEHNR and CDR2 FQNEAQ (reference sequence). For the CDR3, the DNA is TGTGCCAGCAGCTCTCCAGGCTCCGATGGCTACACCTTC. Translated: CASSSPGSDGYTF.

This clone was found once. The J gene is TRBJ2-3, the V gene TRBV27, with a weak D call TRBD2 (6 bases). In germline, CDR1 is MNHEY, CDR2 SMNVEV (reference sequence). This CDR3 has 17 amino acids. V was pared by 5 bases and J by 1 base, with 19 bases between. The CDR3 spells CASSPTLMASGTDTQYF. CDR3 sequence (DNA): TGTGCCAGCAGTCCCACCTTAATGGCTAGCGGCACAGATACGCAGTATTTT.

The chain couples TRBV15 to TRBJ1-2, with D uncertain. Per the germline V gene, CDR1 is LNHNV and CDR2 is YYDKDF (reference sequence). Trimming pared 0 bases from V and 4 bases from J, leaving 9 bases between. The length of the CDR3 is 14 residues. DNA for the CDR3: TGTGCCACCAGCAGAGAAACAGCTATCTATGGCTACACCTTC. This encodes CATSRETAIYGYTF.